This entry concerns a single T cell receptor (beta chain). The antigen is unknown. Rearranged V-D-J TRB sequences were amplified with a mixed TRB-A/B primer pool. Each CDR3 protein is one row after TCRdb ran MiXCR on the multiplex PCR reads. The sample yields roughly 2,000 distinct CDR3 sequences, approximately 36% seen once. The template was genomic DNA from peripheral blood, not RNA. The V gene's germline CDR1 is MNHEY and CDR2 SVGAGI. Between the trimmed V and J ends, which lost 4 bases and 0 bases, there was a span of 13 bases. There are 15 residues in the CDR3. The data stem from a study of T cell repertoires in aging, cancer and after chemotherapy. Whole-study context: About 8.8 million TCR reads made up the full dataset. Study results and limitations: Thymic emigration or peripheral T cell expansion may be impaired by lymphoid organ infiltration in hematological cancer. Untreated cancer patients had significantly lower blood TCR diversity than age-matched healthy donors.

The rearrangement links TRBV6-5 to TRBJ2-7; TRBD2 might be the D (5 bases). Sequencing was carried out using blood. The origin of this receptor is a human donor with a blood cancer. Here the CDR3 DNA reads TGTGCCAGCAGTTTACGGGGTCGAAGCTCCTACGAGCAGTACGTC. It yields the protein CASSLRGRSSYEQYV.